This record looks at one T cell receptor (beta chain) sequence and its context. This sample was taken from a study of blood T cell repertoires in COVID-19. The wider study: Sites in the United States, Italy and Spain provided acute and convalescent COVID-19 samples.

The CDR3 contains 16 residues. CDR1 and CDR2 (germline): SGHRS, YFSETQ. V lost 0 bases, J lost 9 bases, and 13 bases stayed unmatched. Measured with immunoSEQ multiplex PCR; TCRdb has only the in-frame clones, and not every one. Counted here are about 81,000 clones, approximately 86% occurring once; the ten biggest clones make up around 4.8%. The gene calls are TRBV5-1 and TRBJ2-5; 8 nucleotides line up with TRBD2. The sample was peripheral blood. The clonotype originates from a woman older than 75 with acute or convalescent COVID-19. The CDR3, as DNA: TGCGCCAGCAGCTTGGTTTTGCGGGAGGCCCTGGGGGCCCAGTACTTC. Encoded protein: CASSLVLREALGAQYF.